This T cell receptor beta chain was identified in a study of long-term antiretroviral therapy in people with HIV. Sequencing used immunoSEQ v3.0 at survey level. Method: immunoSEQ multiplex PCR; TCRdb's copy keeps in-frame clones and lacks some. The sample has fewer than 35,000 clones; more than 60% are singletons. This CDR3 has 15 amino acids. Trimming removed 4 bases from V and 4 bases from J; junction bases left unmatched: 9. Germline V gene lookup returns CDR1 SGHRS and CDR2 YFSETQ. The sequence was obtained from a woman aged 45 to 65 with HIV. The sequences come from unsorted PBMCs, collected 3.1 years after starting antiretroviral therapy. The J gene is TRBJ2-5, the V gene TRBV5-1; TRBD2 matches at 8 bases. DNA of the CDR3: TGCGCCAGCAGCAGATACAACGGGGGGGGAGAGACCCAGTACTTC. This gives the protein CASSRYNGGGETQYF.